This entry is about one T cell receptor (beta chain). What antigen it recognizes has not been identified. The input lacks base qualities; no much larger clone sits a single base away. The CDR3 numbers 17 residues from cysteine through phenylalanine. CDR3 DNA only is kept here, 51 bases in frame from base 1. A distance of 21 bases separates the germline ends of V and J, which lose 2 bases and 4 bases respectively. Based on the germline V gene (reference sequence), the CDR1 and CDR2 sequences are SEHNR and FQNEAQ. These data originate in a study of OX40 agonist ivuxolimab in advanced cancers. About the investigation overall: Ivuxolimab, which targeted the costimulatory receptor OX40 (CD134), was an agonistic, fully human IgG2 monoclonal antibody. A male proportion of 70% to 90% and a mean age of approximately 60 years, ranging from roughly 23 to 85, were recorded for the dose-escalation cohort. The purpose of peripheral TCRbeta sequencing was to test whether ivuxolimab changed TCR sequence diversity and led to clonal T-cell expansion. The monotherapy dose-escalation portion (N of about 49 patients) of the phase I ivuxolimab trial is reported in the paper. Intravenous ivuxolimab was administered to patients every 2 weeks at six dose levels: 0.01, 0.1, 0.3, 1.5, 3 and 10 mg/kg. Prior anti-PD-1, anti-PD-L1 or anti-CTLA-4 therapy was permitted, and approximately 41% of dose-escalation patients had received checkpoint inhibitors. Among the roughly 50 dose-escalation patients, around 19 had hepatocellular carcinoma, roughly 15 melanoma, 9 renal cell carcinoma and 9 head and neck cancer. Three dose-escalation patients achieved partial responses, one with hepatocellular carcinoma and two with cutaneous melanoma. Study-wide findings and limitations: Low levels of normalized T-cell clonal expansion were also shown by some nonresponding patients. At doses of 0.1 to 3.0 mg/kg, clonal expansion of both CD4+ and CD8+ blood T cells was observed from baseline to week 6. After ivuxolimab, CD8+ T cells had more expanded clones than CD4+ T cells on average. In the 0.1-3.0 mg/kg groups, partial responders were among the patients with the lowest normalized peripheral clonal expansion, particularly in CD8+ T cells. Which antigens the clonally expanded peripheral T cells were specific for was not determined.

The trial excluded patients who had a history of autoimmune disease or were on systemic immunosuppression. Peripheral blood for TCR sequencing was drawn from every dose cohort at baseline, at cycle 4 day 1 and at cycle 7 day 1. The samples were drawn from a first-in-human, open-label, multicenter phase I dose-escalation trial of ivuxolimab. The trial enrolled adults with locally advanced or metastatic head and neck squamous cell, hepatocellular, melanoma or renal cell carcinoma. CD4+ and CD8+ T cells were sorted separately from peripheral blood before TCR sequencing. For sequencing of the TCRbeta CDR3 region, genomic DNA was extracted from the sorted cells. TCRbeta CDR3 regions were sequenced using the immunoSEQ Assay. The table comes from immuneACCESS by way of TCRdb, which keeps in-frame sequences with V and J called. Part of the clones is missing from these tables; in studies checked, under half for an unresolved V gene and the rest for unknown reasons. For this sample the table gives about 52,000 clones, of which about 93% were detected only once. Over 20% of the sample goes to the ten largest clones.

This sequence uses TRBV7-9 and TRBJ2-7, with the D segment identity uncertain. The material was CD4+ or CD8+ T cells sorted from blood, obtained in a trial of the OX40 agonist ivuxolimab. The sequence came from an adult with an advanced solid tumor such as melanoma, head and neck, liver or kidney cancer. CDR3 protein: CASSLSFGPQPYYEQYF. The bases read TGTGCCAGCAGCTTAAGTTTCGGGCCACAGCCTTATTACGAGCAGTACTTC.